This T cell receptor (beta chain) was captured by sequencing in a study of PD-L1 blockade in urothelial cancer. In the study overall: Atezolizumab 1,200 mg was given intravenously every 3 weeks, starting 2014. The study recovered a median of roughly 150,000 T cells per blood sample. It was at 3 weeks (second dose) and 6 weeks after treatment start that blood was analyzed.

The time point: pretreatment peripheral blood. Assay: immunoSEQ multiplex PCR; the TCRdb copy retains only in-frame clones and omits some. The table records around 130,000 clones, around 85% of them present only once. V lost 10 bases, J lost 7 bases, and 10 bases stayed unmatched. The CDR3 extends over 13 amino acids. Germline CDR1 is SNHLY and CDR2 is FYNNEI. The chain links TRBV2 to TRBJ1-5, with 7 positions matching TRBD1. The sample here was PBMCs, taken around atezolizumab (anti-PD-L1) treatment. The TCR comes from a middle-aged man with urothelial cancer. The CDR3 DNA follows: TGTGCCACGAGACAGGGCGTCGACCAGCCCCAGCATTTT. It translates to CATRQGVDQPQHF.